The text below deals with one TCR beta chain. The data derive from a study of memory CD8 T cells in hepatitis C reinfection. Using immunoSEQ multiplex PCR, the repertoire was profiled, and TCRdb retains in-frame clones only, with some absent. The sample lists 45,000 to 50,000 clones, 75% to 90% occurring once. This CDR3 has 15 residues. Germline V gene lookup returns CDR1 SEHNR and CDR2 FQNEAQ (reference sequence). The time point here: late/post reinfection, 12 to 24 weeks after detection. No in vitro expansion preceded TCR sequencing of the sorted cells. The chain uses TRBV7-9 and TRBJ2-5; TRBD1 matches at 8 bases. TRBJ2-7 explains the end of the DNA better; the J call may be wrong. This clonotype originated in a man aged 18 to 30 with hepatitis C virus infection. The sequencing input was naive CD8+ T cells sorted from blood. The CDR3 region is CASSLMTGEKYEQYF. The CDR3 coding sequence is TGTGCCAGCAGCTTAATGACAGGGGAAAAGTACGAGCAGTACTTC.